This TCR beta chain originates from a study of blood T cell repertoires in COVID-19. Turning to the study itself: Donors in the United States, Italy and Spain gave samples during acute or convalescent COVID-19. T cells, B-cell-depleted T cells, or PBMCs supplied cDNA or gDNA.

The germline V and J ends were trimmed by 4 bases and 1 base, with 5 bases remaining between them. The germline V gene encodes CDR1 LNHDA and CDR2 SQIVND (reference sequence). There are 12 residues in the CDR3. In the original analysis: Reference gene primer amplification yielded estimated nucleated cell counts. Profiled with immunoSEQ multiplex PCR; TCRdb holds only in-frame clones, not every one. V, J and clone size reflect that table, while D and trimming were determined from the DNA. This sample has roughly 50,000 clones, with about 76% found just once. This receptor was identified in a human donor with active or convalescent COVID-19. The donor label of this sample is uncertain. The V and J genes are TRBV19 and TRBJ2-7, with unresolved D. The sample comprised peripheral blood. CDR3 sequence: CASSTGSYEQYF. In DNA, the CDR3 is TGTGCCAGTAGTACAGGTTCCTACGAGCAGTACTTC.